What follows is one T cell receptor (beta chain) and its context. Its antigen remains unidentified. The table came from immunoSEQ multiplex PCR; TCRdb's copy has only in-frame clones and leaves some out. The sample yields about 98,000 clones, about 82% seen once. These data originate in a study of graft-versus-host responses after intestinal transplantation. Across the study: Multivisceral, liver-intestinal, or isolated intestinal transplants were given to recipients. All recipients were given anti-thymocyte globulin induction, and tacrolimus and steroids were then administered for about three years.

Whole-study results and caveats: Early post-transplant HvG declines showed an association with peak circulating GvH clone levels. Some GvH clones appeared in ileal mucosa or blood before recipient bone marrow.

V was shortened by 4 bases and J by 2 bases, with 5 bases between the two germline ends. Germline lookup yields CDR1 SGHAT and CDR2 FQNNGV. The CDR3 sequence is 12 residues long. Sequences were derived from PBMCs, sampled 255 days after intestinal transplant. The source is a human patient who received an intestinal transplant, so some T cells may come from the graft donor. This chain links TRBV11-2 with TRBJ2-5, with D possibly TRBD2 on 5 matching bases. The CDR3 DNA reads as TGTGCCAGCAGCTGGACTCAAGAGACCCAGTACTTC. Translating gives CASSWTQETQYF. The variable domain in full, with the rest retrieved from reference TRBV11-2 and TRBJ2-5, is EAGVAQSPRYKIIEKRQSVAFWCNPISGHATLYWYQQILGQGPKLLIQFQNNGVVDDSQLPKDRFSAERLKGVDSTLKIQPAKLEDSAVYLCASSWTQETQYFGPGTRLLVL.